Given below is one TCR beta chain in context. CDR3 size: 16 residues. Trimming shortened V by 0 bases and J by 0 bases, and 8 bases separated the two germline ends. This record belongs to a study of blood T cell repertoires in COVID-19. At the level of the study: Both acute and convalescent COVID-19 samples were obtained from the United States, Italy and Spain. The analysed material was cDNA or gDNA that came from T cells, B-cell-depleted T cells, or PBMCs.

In the original processing: Nucleated cell counts were estimated from reference gene primer amplification. Assay used: immunoSEQ multiplex PCR; TCRdb lists only in-frame clones, some missing. The DNA was the basis for D and trimming; V, J and clone size are from that table. This repertoire shows around 32,000 clones, around 86% found once; its top ten account for 5.5%. The sequence derives from an elderly woman with active or convalescent COVID-19. The chain is built from TRBV23-1 and TRBJ2-2, with D hard to call. TRBV23-1 is identified as an open reading frame with a role that is uncertain. Specimen: peripheral blood. CDR3 sequence: CASSQSWQANTGELFF. Here the CDR3 DNA reads TGCGCCAGCAGTCAATCGTGGCAGGCGAACACCGGGGAGCTGTTTTTT.